This T cell receptor beta chain emerged from a study of blood T cell repertoires in COVID-19. Whole-study context: The United States, Italy and Spain supplied acute and convalescent COVID-19 samples.

There are 13 residues in the CDR3. The germline gives CDR1 MNHEY, CDR2 SVGAGI. Trimming pared 10 bases from V and 2 bases from J, leaving 15 bases between. As processed by the authors: Nucleated cell number was recorded as an estimate derived from reference gene primer amplification. The data were produced by immunoSEQ multiplex PCR, yet TCRdb's version contains in-frame clones alone and is incomplete. The V and J calls and clone size were taken over from that table, and D and trimming were inferred from the DNA. Found here are 250,000 to 300,000 clones, 80% to 90% of them singletons; the top ten hold 4.5% to 7%.

Sequenced: peripheral blood. The V and J genes are TRBV6-5 and TRBJ2-7; a weak D match, TRBD2 (6 bases). This TCR was recovered from an elderly man with acute or convalescent COVID-19. The CDR3 protein is CATKGTGAYEQYF. CDR3 nucleotide sequence: TGTGCCACCAAGGGGACGGGAGCCTACGAGCAGTACTTC.